This TCR beta chain was observed in a study of tumor and adjacent non-tumor tissue in lung cancer. Three rounds of nested PCR, following a modified ARM-PCR protocol, produced the TCRbeta library. In TCRdb, the multiplex PCR reads were re-called with MiXCR into one record per CDR3 protein. The sample has some 95,000 distinct CDR3 sequences; 75% to 85% are singletons. No cell sorting was done before RNA was extracted from the tissue. More than 3 cm separated this lung sample from the edge of the tumor. There are 14 residues in the CDR3. Per germline, CDR1 SGHNT and CDR2 YYREEE (reference sequence). The ends were cut back, 1 base at V and 3 bases at J, with 10 bases in the middle.

This clonotype was obtained from a man aged 60-69 years with small cell lung cancer. The chain carries TRBV5-4 and TRBJ2-5; no clear D. Material for sequencing was distant non-tumor lung tissue. The CDR3 sequence is CASSLTTREETQYF. CDR3 nucleotides: TGTGCCAGCAGCTTGACAACAAGGGAAGAGACCCAGTACTTC.